A selection of T cell receptor beta chains follows, all from one sample in a study of T cell changes during pregnancy in multiple sclerosis. Data came from immunoSEQ multiplex PCR; TCRdb stores just in-frame clones and leaves some out. This sample yields roughly 45,000 clones, of which roughly 90% are seen a single time; 4.7% belongs to the top ten. This sample comprised peripheral blood, obtained in the second trimester of pregnancy. The source of these receptors is a female donor in good health, enrolled as a control in a pregnancy study. CDR3s include the opening cysteine and the closing phenylalanine or tryptophan. The order of the fields is CDR3 DNA, CDR3 protein, V gene, D gene, J gene, clone size. D genes are given only for firm matches. Rows give clone size only sometimes, using once, few, many, or a class for an expanded clone.

cdr3_nt: TGCAGCGTTGGGCCTAGCGGGAGCTCCTACGAGCAGTACTTC; cdr3_aa: CSVGPSGSSYEQYF; v_call: TRBV29-1; d_call: TRBD2; j_call: TRBJ2-7; clone_size: once
cdr3_nt: TGTGCCAGCAGTGACCCTCGAGGGTCGGGCTATGGCTACACCTTC; cdr3_aa: CASSDPRGSGYGYTF; v_call: TRBV25-1; d_call: NA; j_call: TRBJ1-2; clone_size: NA
cdr3_nt: TGTGCCAGCAGTGCCGGGACTAGCAATGAGCAGTTCTTC; cdr3_aa: CASSAGTSNEQFF; v_call: TRBV6-4; d_call: TRBD2; j_call: TRBJ2-1; clone_size: NA
cdr3_nt: TGTGCCAGCAGCTTCTCCCATATAGCGGGGGGCAATGAGCAGTTCTTC; cdr3_aa: CASSFSHIAGGNEQFF; v_call: TRBV13; d_call: TRBD2; j_call: TRBJ2-1; clone_size: NA
cdr3_nt: TGTGCCAGTACCAGGGACAGGGCGAGCAATCAGCCCCAGCATTTT; cdr3_aa: CASTRDRASNQPQHF; v_call: TRBV19; d_call: TRBD1; j_call: TRBJ1-5; clone_size: NA
cdr3_nt: TGTGCCAGCAGCTCACAGGGGTCTGGGGCCAACGTCCTGACTTTC; cdr3_aa: CASSSQGSGANVLTF; v_call: TRBV11-3; d_call: TRBD1; j_call: TRBJ2-6; clone_size: NA
cdr3_nt: TGCGCCAGCAGCCAAGTAAACCAGGGGAACCCTTACACAGATACGCAGTATTTT; cdr3_aa: CASSQVNQGNPYTDTQYF; v_call: TRBV4-3; d_call: NA; j_call: TRBJ2-3; clone_size: NA
cdr3_nt: TGTGCCAGCAGATCGGGGGGAGCGAGCTACGAGCAGTACTTC; cdr3_aa: CASRSGGASYEQYF; v_call: TRBV6-5; d_call: TRBD2; j_call: TRBJ2-7; clone_size: NA
cdr3_nt: TGTGCCAGTAGGACGCTAGCGGGAGTGATGGATGAGCAGTTCTTC; cdr3_aa: CASRTLAGVMDEQFF; v_call: TRBV19; d_call: TRBD2; j_call: TRBJ2-1; clone_size: NA
cdr3_nt: TGTGCCAGCAGCTATTCAAACCGGGACAGGGGATATGGCTACACCTTC; cdr3_aa: CASSYSNRDRGYGYTF; v_call: TRBV13; d_call: TRBD1; j_call: TRBJ1-2; clone_size: once
cdr3_nt: TGTGCCAGCAGTTACTCCGGGAATGGCTACACCTTC; cdr3_aa: CASSYSGNGYTF; v_call: TRBV6-6; d_call: NA; j_call: TRBJ1-2; clone_size: NA
cdr3_nt: TGTGCCAGCAGCCAAGTTCGACAGCTCTCCTATGGCTACACCTTC; cdr3_aa: CASSQVRQLSYGYTF; v_call: TRBV14; d_call: NA; j_call: TRBJ1-2; clone_size: NA
cdr3_nt: TGTGCCAGCAGTTACTCGAGACAGGGCTCCTACGAGCAGTACTTC; cdr3_aa: CASSYSRQGSYEQYF; v_call: TRBV6-5; d_call: TRBD1; j_call: TRBJ2-7; clone_size: NA
cdr3_nt: TGCGCCAGCACCCCATCCCGGAGAGCTGGAAACACCATATATTTT; cdr3_aa: CASTPSRRAGNTIYF; v_call: TRBV23-1; d_call: NA; j_call: TRBJ1-3; clone_size: NA
cdr3_nt: TGTGCCAGCAGTAACGACGGAGCGGATACGCAGTATTTT; cdr3_aa: CASSNDGADTQYF; v_call: TRBV11-1; d_call: NA; j_call: TRBJ2-3; clone_size: NA
cdr3_nt: TGCAGTGCTGACACCTACAATGAGCAGTTCTTC; cdr3_aa: CSADTYNEQFF; v_call: TRBV20-1; d_call: NA; j_call: TRBJ2-1; clone_size: NA
cdr3_nt: TGTGCCTGGAGTGCTGGCGGGGGAGAGACCCAGTACTTC; cdr3_aa: CAWSAGGGETQYF; v_call: TRBV30; d_call: TRBD2; j_call: TRBJ2-5; clone_size: NA
cdr3_nt: TGTGCCTCCCGGACAGGGATTACTACAGGTCCACATGGCTACACCTTC; cdr3_aa: CASRTGITTGPHGYTF; v_call: TRBV10-3; d_call: TRBD1; j_call: TRBJ1-2; clone_size: NA
cdr3_nt: TGTGCCAGTAGTAGACAGGGTAGCAATCAGCCCCAGCATTTT; cdr3_aa: CASSRQGSNQPQHF; v_call: TRBV19; d_call: TRBD1; j_call: TRBJ1-5; clone_size: NA
cdr3_nt: TGTGCCAGCAGAGGGGCGGGAGGAGAGACCCAGTACTTC; cdr3_aa: CASRGAGGETQYF; v_call: TRBV25-1; d_call: TRBD2; j_call: TRBJ2-5; clone_size: NA
cdr3_nt: TGTGCCAGCAGCCCCGGGGACAGAAACAATGAGCAGTTCTTC; cdr3_aa: CASSPGDRNNEQFF; v_call: TRBV9; d_call: TRBD1; j_call: TRBJ2-1; clone_size: NA
cdr3_nt: TGCGCCAGCAGCGTACTGACAGCTCAAGAGACCCAGTACTTC; cdr3_aa: CASSVLTAQETQYF; v_call: TRBV4-1; d_call: NA; j_call: TRBJ2-5; clone_size: NA
cdr3_nt: TGTGCCAGCGAGAGATCGACAGTTGCGAATGAAAAACTGTTTTTT; cdr3_aa: CASERSTVANEKLFF; v_call: TRBV2; d_call: NA; j_call: TRBJ1-4; clone_size: once
cdr3_nt: TGTGCCAGCAGTAACCCGGACGGGGTGGGAGGCTACACCTTC; cdr3_aa: CASSNPDGVGGYTF; v_call: TRBV6-5; d_call: NA; j_call: TRBJ1-2; clone_size: NA
cdr3_nt: TGTGCCTGTGCGGGAGGTCCTGAGCAGTTCTTC; cdr3_aa: CACAGGPEQFF; v_call: TRBV30; d_call: TRBD2; j_call: TRBJ2-1; clone_size: NA
cdr3_nt: TGTGCCAGCAGCCAACTCGGGGACACCATATATTTT; cdr3_aa: CASSQLGDTIYF; v_call: TRBV4-2; d_call: NA; j_call: TRBJ1-3; clone_size: NA
cdr3_nt: TGTGCCAGCAACCCACGCCGGGGGGCCTACAATGAGCAGTTCTTC; cdr3_aa: CASNPRRGAYNEQFF; v_call: TRBV7-2; d_call: TRBD2; j_call: TRBJ2-1; clone_size: NA
cdr3_nt: TGTGCCATCAGCCCACAGGGAAACACCATATATTTT; cdr3_aa: CAISPQGNTIYF; v_call: TRBV10-3; d_call: NA; j_call: TRBJ1-3; clone_size: NA
cdr3_nt: TGTGCCAGCAGCTCCGGCGGACAACGATATGGCTACACCTTC; cdr3_aa: CASSSGGQRYGYTF; v_call: TRBV7-9; d_call: NA; j_call: TRBJ1-2; clone_size: NA
cdr3_nt: TGTGCCAGCGGTTTATACAGGGCGGGGGAGCTGTTTTTT; cdr3_aa: CASGLYRAGELFF; v_call: TRBV6-1; d_call: NA; j_call: TRBJ2-2; clone_size: NA
cdr3_nt: TGCGCCAGCAGCTTGGACCGACAGGGAGAGCAGTTCTTC; cdr3_aa: CASSLDRQGEQFF; v_call: TRBV5-1; d_call: TRBD1; j_call: TRBJ2-1; clone_size: once
cdr3_nt: TGTGCCAGCAGTGACAAACAGGGGGCAACCGGGGAGCTGTTTTTT; cdr3_aa: CASSDKQGATGELFF; v_call: TRBV6-4; d_call: TRBD1; j_call: TRBJ2-2; clone_size: medium-sized
cdr3_nt: TGTGCCAGCAGGAATGCCTGGGGGGTCGATGGCTACACCTTC; cdr3_aa: CASRNAWGVDGYTF; v_call: TRBV2; d_call: NA; j_call: TRBJ1-2; clone_size: NA
cdr3_nt: TGTGCCAGCAGCGCCCCAGGGGGCACAGGCGCTGAAGCTTTCTTT; cdr3_aa: CASSAPGGTGAEAFF; v_call: TRBV7-2; d_call: TRBD1; j_call: TRBJ1-1; clone_size: NA
cdr3_nt: TGTGCCTGGAGTGCCGACAGGGATGCCGGGGAGCTGTTTTTT; cdr3_aa: CAWSADRDAGELFF; v_call: TRBV30; d_call: TRBD1; j_call: TRBJ2-2; clone_size: NA
cdr3_nt: TGTGCCAGTAGTATTGACATCCGCAATCAGCCCCAGCATTTT; cdr3_aa: CASSIDIRNQPQHF; v_call: TRBV19; d_call: NA; j_call: TRBJ1-5; clone_size: few
cdr3_nt: TGCGCCAGCAGCTTGGAGGGAGGTGGTGGCTACACCTTC; cdr3_aa: CASSLEGGGGYTF; v_call: TRBV5-1; d_call: NA; j_call: TRBJ1-2; clone_size: NA
cdr3_nt: TGTGCCAGCAGTGAAGGCGTAGCGGGAGGAGTTAGAAATGAGCAGTTCTTC; cdr3_aa: CASSEGVAGGVRNEQFF; v_call: TRBV2; d_call: TRBD2; j_call: TRBJ2-1; clone_size: once
cdr3_nt: TGTGCCAGCAGCTTCGGCACTAGCTACAATGAGCAGTTCTTC; cdr3_aa: CASSFGTSYNEQFF; v_call: TRBV7-9; d_call: NA; j_call: TRBJ2-1; clone_size: NA
cdr3_nt: TGTGCTAGCAGCTTGGGGACTAACAATGAGCAGTTCTTC; cdr3_aa: CASSLGTNNEQFF; v_call: TRBV7-7; d_call: TRBD2; j_call: TRBJ2-1; clone_size: NA
cdr3_nt: TGCGCCAGCAGTCAAAAATCCCAGACAGGGGGATACAATGAGCAGTTCTTC; cdr3_aa: CASSQKSQTGGYNEQFF; v_call: TRBV23-1; d_call: TRBD1; j_call: TRBJ2-1; clone_size: NA
cdr3_nt: TGTGCCAGCAGCCTGGGACAACGGTATGGCTACACCTTC; cdr3_aa: CASSLGQRYGYTF; v_call: TRBV6-5; d_call: NA; j_call: TRBJ1-2; clone_size: NA
cdr3_nt: TGCGCCAGCAGCCCAGCGGGAGCCTACGAGCAGTACTTC; cdr3_aa: CASSPAGAYEQYF; v_call: TRBV5-1; d_call: TRBD2; j_call: TRBJ2-7; clone_size: NA
cdr3_nt: TGTGCCAGCAGGTCCGGGACACTTAACACTGAAGCTTTCTTT; cdr3_aa: CASRSGTLNTEAFF; v_call: TRBV5-4; d_call: NA; j_call: TRBJ1-1; clone_size: NA
cdr3_nt: TGTGCCAGCAGCATAAACCCAGGGTGGGCAGGCTACACCTTC; cdr3_aa: CASSINPGWAGYTF; v_call: TRBV7-2; d_call: NA; j_call: TRBJ1-2; clone_size: NA
cdr3_nt: TGTGCCAGCAGTTCTGGCGGGGACAGGGAAGTCAATGAGCAGTTCTTC; cdr3_aa: CASSSGGDREVNEQFF; v_call: TRBV6-6; d_call: TRBD1; j_call: TRBJ2-1; clone_size: NA
cdr3_nt: TGTGCCAGTACTCAGGGTGGCTCCTACAATGAGCAGTTCTTC; cdr3_aa: CASTQGGSYNEQFF; v_call: TRBV19; d_call: NA; j_call: TRBJ2-1; clone_size: once
cdr3_nt: TGTGCCAGCAGCTCTGCCTCCCAGGGGCAGTACTTC; cdr3_aa: CASSSASQGQYF; v_call: TRBV12-1; d_call: NA; j_call: TRBJ2-7; clone_size: NA
cdr3_nt: TGTGCCAGCAGCTTAGGGACGACAGGCCACTCTGGAAACACCATATATTTT; cdr3_aa: CASSLGTTGHSGNTIYF; v_call: TRBV5-4; d_call: NA; j_call: TRBJ1-3; clone_size: NA
cdr3_nt: TGTGCCGACAGACAGGGGGCGTCTAGCTCTGGGGCCAACGTCCTGACTTTC; cdr3_aa: CADRQGASSSGANVLTF; v_call: TRBV30; d_call: TRBD1; j_call: TRBJ2-6; clone_size: NA
cdr3_nt: TGCGCCAGCAGCTTGGATACAGGGTCGTACAATTCACCCCTCCACTTT; cdr3_aa: CASSLDTGSYNSPLHF; v_call: TRBV5-1; d_call: NA; j_call: TRBJ1-6; clone_size: NA
cdr3_nt: TGCAGTGCTAGATCGGAACAGGGTCTCCTCTTT; cdr3_aa: CSARSEQGLLF; v_call: TRBV20-1; d_call: NA; j_call: TRBJ1-1; clone_size: NA
cdr3_nt: TGCGCCAGCAGCCAAGGGACTAGCGGGGGGGTCCGTGAGCAGTACTTC; cdr3_aa: CASSQGTSGGVREQYF; v_call: TRBV4-1; d_call: TRBD2; j_call: TRBJ2-7; clone_size: NA
cdr3_nt: TGTGCCAGCAGTTACTCGGCGGGGAGCAATCAGCCCCAGCATTTT; cdr3_aa: CASSYSAGSNQPQHF; v_call: TRBV6-5; d_call: NA; j_call: TRBJ1-5; clone_size: NA
cdr3_nt: TGTGCTAGTGCCCCGGACAGGGAGGAGGCTGAAGCTTTCTTT; cdr3_aa: CASAPDREEAEAFF; v_call: TRBV12-5; d_call: TRBD1; j_call: TRBJ1-1; clone_size: NA